A single sample is the source of the 25 T cell receptor beta chains below, sequenced in a study of T cell repertoires in cytomegalovirus infection. One entry per CDR3 protein results from TCRdb running MiXCR on the reads. The table lists approximately 490,000 distinct CDR3 sequences, approximately 10% of them singletons. The sequenced sample was PBMCs. Every receptor here comes from a human donor in good health (CMV status not recorded). Some clones in this sample may be carry-over from other donors' samples.

This clonotype has ten or more counts. The chain carries TRBV6-6 and TRBJ2-4; no reliable D call. Germline V gene lookup returns CDR1 MNHNY and CDR2 SVGAGI (reference sequence). The CDR3 has 16 residues. Trimming took 0 bases from V and 0 from J, leaving 9 bases between them. CDR3 DNA sequence: TGTGCCAGCAGTTACTCGATTTCACAAGCCAAAAACATTCAGTACTTC. Protein sequence: CASSYSISQAKNIQYF.

This clonotype has a count of ten or more. This sequence joins TRBV6-8 and TRBJ1-5, with TRBD1 matching over 7 bases. Germline trimming cut 9 bases from V and 1 base from J; bases unmatched to any gene: 15. This CDR3 has 17 residues. The germline gives CDR1 MNHGY, CDR2 SAAAGT. CDR3 amino acids: CARGTGAAAASNQPQHF. The CDR3 coding sequence is TGTGCCAGAGGCACAGGGGCGGCGGCCGCGAGCAATCAGCCCCAGCATTTT.

A few counts support this clonotype. The rearrangement joins TRBV12-3 or TRBV12-4 to TRBJ2-3, with a tentative D call TRBD2 (6 bases). Deletions cut 5 bases from V and 6 bases from J, with 24 bases between. The CDR3 covers 17 residues. The CDR3 DNA sequence: TGTGCCAGCAGTCTTGGAAAGGTTAGCGGTGCTCGGGATACGCAGTATTTT. Translated: CASSLGKVSGARDTQYF.

There are a few counts of this clonotype. The chain joins TRBV7-4 to TRBJ1-4; possible D gene TRBD1, 5 bases. The germline gives CDR1 SGHVT, CDR2 SQSDAQ. The ends were cut back, 4 bases at V and 2 bases at J, with 8 bases in the middle. The CDR3 is 14 residues long. The CDR3 nucleotides are TGTGCCAGCAGCTCTTACAGGACTAATGAAAAACTGTTTTTT. Protein sequence: CASSSYRTNEKLFF.

The genes are TRBV20-1 and TRBJ2-2; D may be TRBD2 (5 bases). The V and J ends lost 0 bases and 3 bases respectively, with 11 bases between them. CDR3 length: 15 amino acids. Germline assignment: CDR1 DFQATT and CDR2 SNEGSKA (reference sequence). Here the CDR3 DNA reads TGCAGTGCTAGAGAAACGGGGTGGGACACCGGGGAGCTGTTTTTT. Its protein product is CSARETGWDTGELFF.

There are many counts of this clonotype. The chain combines TRBV7-9 with TRBJ1-6; maybe TRBD1 (6 bases). V was clipped by 1 base and J by 9 bases, with 10 bases between them. Germline CDR1 SEHNR, CDR2 FQNEAQ (reference sequence). The CDR3 spans 14 residues. The CDR3 DNA reads as TGTGCCAGCAGCTTAGTCGGGACAACTTCACCCCTCCACTTT. Residues: CASSLVGTTSPLHF.

This clonotype has at least ten counts. The chain combines TRBV20-1 with TRBJ2-1; weak D call: TRBD2 (7 bases). This CDR3 is 15 amino acids long. CDR1 is DFQATT, CDR2 SNEGSKA, per germline (reference sequence). V lost 5 bases, J lost 6 bases, and 20 bases lay in between. CDR3 sequence: CSARRRGTNGNEQFF. The CDR3 DNA reads as TGCAGTGCTCGACGGAGGGGGACTAACGGCAATGAGCAGTTCTTC.

This clonotype was picked up many times. The J gene is TRBJ2-7, the V gene TRBV20-1; 9 positions agree with TRBD2. Trimming at V came to 3 bases and at J to 3 bases, leaving 3 bases not matched to a gene. Germline CDR1 is DFQATT and CDR2 is SNEGSKA (reference sequence). This CDR3 comprises 13 residues. The CDR3 bases are TGCAGTGCTAGGGGGACTAGCCTCTACGAGCAGTACTTC. This translates into CSARGTSLYEQYF.

The genes are TRBV3-1 and TRBJ2-5; 11 bases agree with TRBD1. Germline CDR1 is LGHDT and CDR2 is YNNKEL (reference sequence). This CDR3 contains 15 residues. V shed 4 bases and J 4 bases; nucleotides not matched to a gene: 5. This chain's CDR3 is CASSLGQGATETQYF. CDR3 bases: TGTGCCAGCAGCCTCGGACAGGGGGCTACAGAGACCCAGTACTTC.

This clonotype was detected a few times. The gene calls are TRBV29-1 and TRBJ1-5, with no clear D. V was shortened by 1 base and J by 4 bases, with 8 bases between the two germline ends. The CDR3 is 13 residues long. The germline gives CDR1 SQVTM, CDR2 ANQGSEA. In DNA form, the CDR3 reads TGCAGCGTTGAAGTAAACCGGAATCAGCCCCAGCATTTT. Amino acids: CSVEVNRNQPQHF. Full variable domain (rest looked up from reference TRBV29-1 and TRBJ1-5): SAVISQKPSRDICQRGTSLTIQCQVDSQVTMMFWYRQQPGQSLTLIATANQGSEATYESGFVIDKFPISRPNLTFSTLTVSNMSPEDSSIYLCSVEVNRNQPQHFGDGTRLSIL.

V usage is TRBV10-3 and J usage is TRBJ1-2; possible D gene TRBD1, 6 bases. Deletions cut 4 bases from V and 0 bases from J, with 21 bases between. CDR3 length: 18 residues. Germline V lookup: CDR1 ENHRY, CDR2 SYGVKD. The CDR3, as DNA: TGTGCCATCAGTGCAACCGGGACAAACAACCAAGCTAACTATGGCTACACCTTC. The encoded protein is CAISATGTNNQANYGYTF.

The table lists this clonotype with a few counts. The chain carries TRBV28 and TRBJ2-1; perhaps TRBD2 as D (5 bases). Looked up from germline, CDR1 is MDHEN and CDR2 is SYDVKM. V was pared by 4 bases and J by 9 bases, with 10 bases between. The CDR3 totals 12 residues. CDR3 DNA sequence: TGTGCCAGCAGTTCTAGCCGAGGTGAGCAGTTCTTC. Translation: CASSSSRGEQFF.

This clonotype was detected many times. The gene calls are TRBV12-3 or TRBV12-4 and TRBJ2-3; TRBD2 agrees at 9 bases. V gave up 6 bases and J gave up 3 bases; unmatched junction bases: 7. The CDR3 consists of 15 residues. The CDR3 loop is CASRSSGTWTDTQYF. Here the CDR3 DNA reads TGTGCCAGCAGGTCTAGCGGGACGTGGACAGATACGCAGTATTTT.

This clonotype has more than one count but fewer than ten. The chain links TRBV20-1 to TRBJ2-3; a weak D match, TRBD2 (6 bases). This CDR3 contains 14 residues. Trimming stripped 5 bases from V and 1 base from J, with 13 bases between. CDR1 is DFQATT, CDR2 SNEGSKA, per germline (reference sequence). CDR3: CSALAGGGTDTQYF. The CDR3 DNA follows: TGCAGTGCTCTTGCCGGAGGGGGCACAGATACGCAGTATTTT.

This clonotype was counted at least ten times. One end of the junction fails to match germline, which may point to a read error. The chain recombines TRBV4-2 with TRBJ2-7; no reliable D call. Looked up from germline, CDR1 is LGHNA and CDR2 is YNFKEQ. The CDR3 runs to 11 residues. The CDR3 here is CASSQDYEQYF. The DNA for the CDR3 is TGCGCCAGCAGCCAGGACTACGAGCAGTACTTC.

This clonotype was counted a few times. The rearrangement uses TRBV20-1 and TRBJ2-1; the match to TRBD2 covers 10 bases. CDR1 and CDR2 (germline): DFQATT, SNEGSKA (reference sequence). The CDR3 extends over 18 amino acids. With V trimmed by 5 bases and J by 1 base, 14 bases remained unmatched. Written as DNA, the CDR3 is TGCAGTGCTGGCGAACTAGCGGGGCCGCCCAGTTCCTACAATGAGCAGTTCTTC. Encoded protein: CSAGELAGPPSSYNEQFF.

J is TRBJ1-1 and V is TRBV10-3, with D unclear. Trimming removed 6 bases from V and 0 bases from J, with 5 bases in between. Germline CDR1 is ENHRY and CDR2 is SYGVKD. The CDR3 loop spans 12 amino acids. The CDR3 DNA reads TGTGCCATCAGAGGACTGAACACTGAAGCTTTCTTT. This translates into CAIRGLNTEAFF.

This clonotype was picked up many times. The V call is TRBV7-8, the J call TRBJ1-2; TRBD1 matches at 8 bases. CDR1 and CDR2 (germline): SGHVS, FQNEAQ. This CDR3 has 17 amino acids. J lost 0 bases, V lost 1 base, and 7 bases had no gene match. The CDR3 DNA reads as TGTGCCAGCAGCTTAGGAAGGGGGACAGGTCCTAACTATGGCTACACCTTC. This gives the protein CASSLGRGTGPNYGYTF.

This clonotype came up many times. The rearrangement uses TRBV20-1 and TRBJ2-1; maybe TRBD2 (6 bases). CDR1 and CDR2 (germline): DFQATT, SNEGSKA (reference sequence). There are 14 residues in the CDR3. The V and J ends lost 3 bases and 1 base respectively, with 10 bases between them. CDR3 DNA sequence: TGCAGTGCTAGGCGGACTATATCCTACAATGAGCAGTTCTTC. It yields the protein CSARRTISYNEQFF.

CDR3 in DNA: TGTGCCAGCAGTTGGGGACAGGGGCTAGCTAGCTATGGCTACACCTTC. Translated: CASSWGQGLASYGYTF. This sequence joins TRBV28 and TRBJ1-2, with 10 bases lining up with TRBD1. Trimming cost V 4 bases and J 4 bases; bases outside gene matches: 9. Germline-derived CDR1 and CDR2 are MDHEN and SYDVKM. The CDR3 extends over 16 amino acids.

The table lists this clonotype with many counts. This chain connects TRBV7-3 to TRBJ1-2; D possibly corresponds to TRBD1 (6 bases). The germline V and J ends were trimmed by 2 bases and 6 bases, with 10 bases remaining between them. Germline CDR1 SGHTA, CDR2 FQGTGA. The CDR3 is 13 residues long. Written as DNA, the CDR3 is TGTGCCAGCAGCTTAGGGGGCGCCGATGGCTACACCTTC. Translated: CASSLGGADGYTF.

This clonotype has ten or more counts. This sequence joins TRBV7-8 and TRBJ1-4; TRBD1 is a possible D gene (5 bases). The CDR3 extends over 15 amino acids. The V end lost 2 bases, the J end lost 7 bases, and 14 bases lay between the germline ends. Germline-derived CDR1 and CDR2 are SGHVS and FQNEAQ. DNA of the CDR3: TGTGCCAGCAGCTTAAGGGGTCTGTCGAGTGAAAAACTGTTTTTT. This codes for CASSLRGLSSEKLFF.

In its sample, this clonotype was seen a few times. The chain couples TRBV29-1 to TRBJ1-1; TRBD1 might be the D (5 bases). This CDR3 contains 12 residues. CDR1 is SQVTM and CDR2 is ANQGSEA in the germline V gene. V was pared by 7 bases and J by 2 bases, with 11 bases between. CDR3 region: CSALTVNTEAFF. As DNA, the CDR3 is TGCAGCGCCTTGACAGTTAACACTGAAGCTTTCTTT.

V and J are TRBV20-1 and TRBJ2-5, with 8 bases that match TRBD2. Germline V gives CDR1 DFQATT, CDR2 SNEGSKA (reference sequence). The CDR3 sequence is 13 residues long. The V and J ends lost 4 bases and 5 bases, in that order; junction bases with no gene match: 6. In DNA, the CDR3 is TGCAGTGCTATGTTTGCGGGGGGTGAGACCCAGTACTTC. Encoded protein: CSAMFAGGETQYF.

V and J are TRBV4-1 and TRBJ1-2; D possibly corresponds to TRBD1 (5 bases). V lost 1 base and J 4 bases, leaving 13 bases between the germline ends. The CDR3 spans 15 residues. Germline V gene lookup returns CDR1 MGHRA and CDR2 YSYEKL. The CDR3 bases are TGCGCCAGCAGCCAAGGGGACGGTGGGTCCTATGGCTACACCTTC. Translating gives CASSQGDGGSYGYTF.